Shown below are 29 T cell receptor beta chains from a single sample sequenced in a study of coeliac disease. Data came from immunoSEQ multiplex PCR; TCRdb stores just in-frame clones and leaves some out. This sample has 7,500 to 9,500 clones; roughly 71% occur once, and the top ten carry roughly 21%. Sequencing was done on a sample of lamina propria lymphocytes from the gut. The receptors derive from a woman aged 55-70 years with celiac disease.

This clone has more than one count but fewer than ten. The chain couples TRBV6-9 to TRBJ1-4, with 9 bases matching TRBD1. V lost 4 bases to trimming and J lost 7 bases; unmatched junction nucleotides: 10. Germline V gives CDR1 MNHGY, CDR2 SVAAGI. The CDR3 covers 16 residues. The CDR3 DNA follows: TGTGCCAGCAGTTTACCGCGGACAGGGGAGTGTGAAAAACTGTTTTTT. Translation gives CASSLPRTGECEKLFF.

This clone was seen only a few times. This chain links TRBV30 with TRBJ2-2, with a possible D match to TRBD1 (6 bases). The CDR3 loop spans 15 amino acids. Between the trimmed V and J ends, which lost 1 base and 8 bases, there was a span of 17 bases. CDR1 and CDR2 from the germline V gene are GTSNPN and SVGIG (reference sequence). The CDR3 region is CAWSGGTTRGGELFF. The CDR3 DNA sequence: TGTGCCTGGAGTGGGGGCACCACGAGGGGGGGGGAGCTGTTTTTT.

The rearrangement links TRBV19 to TRBJ1-5; the match to TRBD1 covers 9 bases. V lost 1 base and J lost 6; bases outside the gene matches: 1. The CDR3 spans 14 residues. Germline loops: CDR1 LNHDA, CDR2 SQIVND (reference sequence). The CDR3 reads CASSIGQGGQPQHF. The CDR3 coding sequence is TGTGCCAGTAGTATAGGACAGGGGGGTCAGCCCCAGCATTTT.

The chain carries TRBV19 and TRBJ1-1, with TRBD1 as a possible D gene (5 bases). The CDR3 length is 12 residues. V was clipped by 6 bases and J by 8 bases, with 13 bases between them. Germline V lookup: CDR1 LNHDA, CDR2 SQIVND (reference sequence). In DNA form, the CDR3 reads TGTGCCAGTAGCTCGAAGTACAGGGAAGCTTTCTTT. This encodes CASSSKYREAFF.

In DNA, the CDR3 is TGTGCCGCGGGGGGTGGGGGAGACAATCAGCCCCAGCATTTT. It specifies CAAGGGGDNQPQHF. This chain joins TRBV10-3 and TRBJ1-5, with D possibly TRBD1 on 5 matching bases. The V end lost 11 bases, the J end lost 3 bases, and 17 bases lay between the germline ends. Germline CDR1 is ENHRY and CDR2 is SYGVKD. The CDR3 runs to 14 residues.

V gene TRBV19 combines with J gene TRBJ1-4; 10 bases align to TRBD1. With 10 bases clipped from V and 7 bases from J, the junction kept 9 bases outside the gene matches. This CDR3 has 14 residues. Germline V gives CDR1 LNHDA, CDR2 SQIVND (reference sequence). The CDR3 DNA follows: TGTGCCACCCGAAAGGGACAGGGGTTTGAAAAACTGTTTTTT. Its protein is CATRKGQGFEKLFF.

As for this clone: Its ends do not fully match the called genes, so a read error is possible. This chain connects TRBV29-1 to TRBJ2-5; 8 bases are shared with TRBD1. CDR3 length: 11 amino acids. CDR1 SQVTM and CDR2 ANQGSEA come from the germline V gene. The CDR3 nucleotides read TGCAGCGTTGAAGGGACAGGGACCCCGTACTTC. Protein: CSVEGTGTPYF.

The CDR3 nucleotides read TGTGCCAGCTCCACGACAGAAGAGACCCAGTACTTC. Translation: CASSTTEETQYF. The V call is TRBV25-1, the J call TRBJ2-5; possibly TRBD1 for D (5 bases). The germline V gene encodes CDR1 MGHDK and CDR2 SYGVNS. Trimming shortened V by 8 bases and J by 3 bases, and 10 bases separated the two germline ends. The CDR3 extends over 12 amino acids.

This chain uses TRBV5-1 with TRBJ1-2; D gene unclear. V shed 1 base and J shed 4 bases, with 14 bases lying between them. The CDR3 runs 15 residues. Per the germline V gene, CDR1 is SGHRS and CDR2 is YFSETQ. In DNA, the CDR3 is TGCGCCAGCAGCTTGAGCTGGGAGAAAGGCTATGGCTACACCTTC. Translation: CASSLSWEKGYGYTF.

The rearrangement links TRBV9 to TRBJ2-1; 9 nucleotides align to TRBD2. Germline lookup yields CDR1 SGDLS and CDR2 YYNGEE. Losses at the gene ends were 7 bases for V and 6 bases for J; bases not matched to a gene: 8. The CDR3 consists of 14 residues. The CDR3 region is CASAGLAGFNEQFF. DNA of the CDR3: TGTGCCAGCGCGGGGCTAGCGGGATTCAATGAGCAGTTCTTC.

The V call is TRBV30, the J call TRBJ2-6; weak D call: TRBD1 (5 bases). Per germline, CDR1 GTSNPN and CDR2 SVGIG (reference sequence). Trimming shortened V by 0 bases and J by 1 base, and 13 bases separated the two germline ends. The CDR3 extends over 17 amino acids. CDR3 sequence: CAWSVARVRSGANVLTF. The CDR3 DNA reads as TGTGCCTGGAGTGTAGCCAGGGTAAGGTCTGGGGCCAACGTCCTGACTTTC.

The chain links TRBV2 to TRBJ1-5; TRBD1 is a possible D gene (5 bases). The ends were cut back, 4 bases at V and 2 bases at J, with 9 bases in the middle. This CDR3 region has 14 residues. CDR1 and CDR2 (germline): SNHLY, FYNNEI. DNA for the CDR3: TGTGCCAGCAGTGGACAGACGGGCAATCAGCCCCAGCATTTT. This codes for CASSGQTGNQPQHF.

The chain recombines TRBV11-2 with TRBJ1-1; 9 bases are shared with TRBD1. Germline CDR1 reads SGHAT; CDR2 reads FQNNGV. V gave up 4 bases and J gave up 4 bases; unmatched junction bases: 4. The CDR3 is 14 amino acids. Written as DNA, the CDR3 is TGTGCCAGCAGCTCACAGGGGGCCGGCACTGAAGCTTTCTTT. It codes for CASSSQGAGTEAFF.

This clone was seen once. The rearrangement uses TRBV6-6 and TRBJ1-1; TRBD1 is a possible D gene (5 bases). The CDR3 loop spans 13 amino acids. V shed 6 bases and J shed 8 bases, with 16 bases lying between them. CDR1 is MNHNY and CDR2 is SVGAGI in the germline V gene (reference sequence). In DNA, the CDR3 is TGTGCCAGCAGCCTTTCCCGGGGGGACGAAGCTTTCTTT. It codes for CASSLSRGDEAFF.

The chain carries TRBV5-1 and TRBJ2-3, with D perhaps TRBD1 (6 bases). V was trimmed by 9 bases and J by 6 bases, leaving 14 bases between them. CDR3 length: 12 residues. CDR1 is SGHRS, CDR2 YFSETQ, per germline. The CDR3 here is CATSPRGDTQYF. The CDR3 bases are TGCGCCACCTCCCCGAGGGGGGATACGCAGTATTTT.

The genes are TRBV27 and TRBJ1-1, with TRBD1 matching 7 bases. From germline, CDR1 is MNHEY and CDR2 SMNVEV (reference sequence). There are 15 residues in the CDR3. Trimming took 1 base from V and 4 from J; bases not matched to a gene: 6. Here the CDR3 reads CASSLYGTDRTEAFF. The CDR3 nucleotides read TGTGCCAGCAGTTTATACGGGACAGATCGCACTGAAGCTTTCTTT.

The chain uses TRBV11-1 and TRBJ2-1; TRBD2 is a possible D gene (7 bases). The CDR3 is made up of 15 amino acids. Germline V lookup: CDR1 SGHAT, CDR2 FQDESV (reference sequence). Trimming removed 5 bases from V and 3 bases from J, with 14 bases in between. Here the CDR3 DNA reads TGTGCCAGCAGCACCGGGGAGGGGGGCTACAATGAGCAGTTCTTC. Translated: CASSTGEGGYNEQFF.

This chain joins TRBV11-2 and TRBJ1-2; D may be TRBD1 (5 bases). Germline V gene lookup returns CDR1 SGHAT and CDR2 FQNNGV. Trimming stripped 5 bases from V and 4 bases from J, with 8 bases between. CDR3 size: 12 residues. The CDR3 coding sequence is TGTGCCAGCAGCCAGGGCCCCTATGGCTACACCTTC. This codes for CASSQGPYGYTF. The full variable domain, its missing parts supplied by reference TRBV11-2 and TRBJ1-2, is EAGVAQSPRYKIIEKRQSVAFWCNPISGHATLYWYQQILGQGPKLLIQFQNNGVVDDSQLPKDRFSAERLKGVDSTLKIQPAKLEDSAVYLCASSQGPYGYTFGSGTRLTVV.

The chain employs TRBV11-2 and TRBJ2-7, with 8 bases fitting TRBD1. CDR1 SGHAT and CDR2 FQNNGV come from the germline V gene. Trimming at V came to 4 bases and at J to 3 bases, leaving 8 bases not matched to a gene. The CDR3 length is 15 residues. DNA for the CDR3: TGTGCCAGCAGCTCCGGGAACAGGGGGAGCTACGAGCAGTACTTC. Translation: CASSSGNRGSYEQYF.

The chain joins TRBV10-2 to TRBJ2-1; a weak D match, TRBD1 (5 bases). The CDR3 sequence is 16 residues long. The germline CDR1 and CDR2 sequences are WSHSY and SAAADI. The V end was cut by 6 bases, the J end by 7 bases, with 22 bases between. DNA for the CDR3: TGCGCCAGCAGCCAGACAGCACTCACGAGTGGGAATGAGCAGTTCTTC. Its translation is CASSQTALTSGNEQFF.

This clone was counted only a few times. This chain uses TRBV7-6 with TRBJ1-4; no reliable D call. The CDR3 consists of 15 residues. The V gene lost 2 bases and the J gene lost 0 bases, with 7 bases spanning the gap. The germline V gene has CDR1 SGHVS and CDR2 FNYEAQ. The CDR3 region is CASSLMGATNEKLFF. Written as DNA, the CDR3 is TGTGCCAGCAGCTTAATGGGAGCAACTAATGAAAAACTGTTTTTT.

The rearrangement uses TRBV27 and TRBJ2-6; D possibly corresponds to TRBD2 (6 bases). Trimming took 5 bases from V and 4 from J, leaving 15 bases between them. Germline CDR1 and CDR2: MNHEY and SMNVEV (reference sequence). The CDR3 spans 16 residues. The CDR3 DNA is TGTGCCAGCAGTCCCTCCCCGGGGGTCGGGGCCAACGTCCTGACTTTC. Protein sequence: CASSPSPGVGANVLTF.

The genes are TRBV2 and TRBJ1-2; possibly TRBD1 for D (5 bases). The CDR3 spans 13 residues. Trimming took off 5 bases at V and 5 bases at J, with 12 bases between the two ends. Looked up from germline, CDR1 is SNHLY and CDR2 is FYNNEI. Here the CDR3 DNA reads TGTGCCAGCAGTCCAACAGGTGGTTATGGCTACACCTTC. The encoded protein is CASSPTGGYGYTF.

The V and J genes are TRBV9 and TRBJ2-2, with a weak D call TRBD2 (5 bases). Germline V gene lookup returns CDR1 SGDLS and CDR2 YYNGEE. The CDR3 length is 13 residues. V was shortened by 4 bases and J by 5 bases, with 9 bases between the two germline ends. CDR3 protein: CASSPSGTGELFF. The CDR3 DNA reads as TGTGCCAGCAGCCCATCGGGGACCGGGGAGCTGTTTTTT.

V and J are TRBV18 and TRBJ1-2; 8 bases are a match to TRBD1. CDR1 KGHSH and CDR2 LQKENI come from the germline V gene. There are 15 residues in the CDR3. Trimming took 0 bases from V and 6 from J; bases not matched to a gene: 6. The CDR3 reads CASSPPSQGADGYTF. CDR3 nucleotides: TGTGCCAGCTCACCACCTTCTCAGGGGGCTGATGGCTACACCTTC.

The chain links TRBV27 to TRBJ2-7; TRBD2 agrees at 12 bases. Trimming removed 5 bases from V and 6 bases from J; junction bases left unmatched: 5. Germline CDR1 is MNHEY and CDR2 is SMNVEV (reference sequence). CDR3 size: 14 residues. In DNA form, the CDR3 reads TGTGCCAGCAGTAGACCGGGACTAGCGGGCGAGCAGTACTTC. Translated: CASSRPGLAGEQYF.

The CDR3 spells CASSQGVNQPQHF. The CDR3 DNA follows: TGCGCCAGCAGCCAAGGAGTCAATCAGCCCCAGCATTTT. The chain is built from TRBV4-1 and TRBJ1-5, with D hard to call. Germline V lookup: CDR1 MGHRA, CDR2 YSYEKL. V gave up 1 base and J gave up 3 bases, with 4 bases separating them. The CDR3 covers 13 residues.

This chain uses TRBV4-3 with TRBJ2-3; TRBD2 matches 11 bases. The CDR3 sequence is 17 residues long. Germline assignment: CDR1 LGHNA and CDR2 YSLEER. V trimming: 0 bases; J trimming: 8 bases; junction bases outside the gene matches: 10. CDR3 amino acids: CASSQEASGGTYFTQYF. In nucleotides, the CDR3 is TGCGCCAGCAGCCAAGAAGCTAGCGGGGGGACCTATTTTACGCAGTATTTT.

In its sample, this clone was seen a few times. This chain's CDR3 is CASSHTDTQYF. CDR3 nucleotide sequence: TGTGCCAGCAGCCACACAGATACGCAGTATTTT. The V call is TRBV6-6, the J call TRBJ2-3; D unclear. The length of the CDR3 is 11 residues. V was clipped by 6 bases and J by 2 bases, with 3 bases between them. CDR1 is MNHNY, CDR2 SVGAGI, per germline (reference sequence).